A selection of T cell receptor beta chains follows, all from one sample in a study of OX40 agonist ivuxolimab in advanced cancers. TCRdb's table, derived via immunoSEQ multiplex PCR, lists solely in-frame clones and lacks some. The table includes fewer than 45,000 clones, approximately 90% detected once. Sequenced here: CD4+ or CD8+ T cells sorted from blood, sampled in a trial of the OX40 agonist ivuxolimab. All receptors derive from an adult with an advanced solid tumor such as melanoma, head and neck, liver or kidney cancer. Each CDR3 is given with its conserved first and last residue. The order of the fields is J gene, clone size, D gene, V gene, CDR3 protein, CDR3 DNA. A D gene is named only where the DNA matches it firmly. Clone size is shown for a subset of rows, as once, few, many or a class of expanded clone.

TRBJ2-5,.,.,TRBV5-8,CASSAREDQETQYF,TGTGCCAGCAGCGCCCGCGAAGATCAAGAGACCCAGTACTTC
TRBJ2-1,.,.,TRBV21-1,CAHKDSGPMGEQFF,TGTGCCCATAAGGATTCCGGTCCTATGGGTGAGCAGTTCTTC
TRBJ2-3,.,TRBD1,TRBV23-1,CASSQEGATDTQYF,TGCGCCAGCAGTCAAGAGGGGGCCACAGATACGCAGTATTTT
TRBJ1-1,.,TRBD1,TRBV2,CASRGTGMNTEAFF,TGTGCCAGCAGGGGGACAGGGATGAACACTGAAGCTTTCTTT
TRBJ2-3,.,TRBD2,TRBV9,CASSVGRGGRTDTQYF,TGTGCCAGCAGCGTAGGGCGGGGGGGCCGGACAGATACGCAGTATTTT
TRBJ2-7,.,TRBD2,TRBV2,CAASGGGGSSYEQYF,TGTGCCGCCTCGGGGGGCGGGGGGTCGTCCTACGAGCAGTACTTC
TRBJ2-4,once,.,TRBV7-2,CASSSAVMLAKNIQYF,TGTGCCAGCAGCTCCGCCGTAATGCTAGCCAAAAACATTCAGTACTTC
TRBJ1-3,.,.,TRBV11-1,CASSSTAAGASGNTIYF,TGTGCCAGCAGCTCCACCGCGGCAGGGGCCTCTGGAAACACCATATATTTT
TRBJ2-3,.,.,TRBV7-3,CASSSGRDSSTDTQYF,TGTGCCAGCAGCTCTGGCAGGGACTCTAGCACAGATACGCAGTATTTT
TRBJ2-2,.,TRBD1,TRBV29-1,CSVLRLTGGFTGELFF,TGCAGCGTTCTTAGGTTGACAGGGGGTTTCACCGGGGAGCTGTTTTTT
TRBJ2-3,.,TRBD1,TRBV18,CASSPKRDRVTDTQYF,TGTGCCAGCTCACCGAAACGGGACAGGGTAACAGATACGCAGTATTTT
TRBJ1-2,once,TRBD1,TRBV28,CASSVDRGFYGYTF,TGTGCCAGCAGTGTAGACAGGGGTTTCTATGGCTACACCTTC
TRBJ2-7,.,.,TRBV11-2,CASSLVDVTGLYEQYF,TGTGCCAGCAGCTTAGTAGATGTGACAGGCCTTTACGAGCAGTACTTC
TRBJ2-7,.,.,TRBV6-5,CASSLGGISYEQYF,TGTGCCAGCAGCCTAGGAGGAATTTCCTACGAGCAGTACTTC
TRBJ2-3,once,.,TRBV27,CASSQSSGGLSGDTQYF,TGTGCCAGCAGTCAGTCCAGTGGGGGGCTTTCGGGAGATACGCAGTATTTT
TRBJ1-1,.,.,TRBV7-2,CASSLSRGGEAFF,TGTGCCAGCAGCCTGAGCAGGGGTGGTGAAGCTTTCTTT
TRBJ1-2,.,TRBD1,TRBV6-1,CASNIQGFGNYGYTF,TGTGCCAGCAATATACAGGGGTTTGGTAACTATGGCTACACCTTC
TRBJ1-2,once,.,TRBV19,CGAGTYGYTF,TGTGGGGCAGGAACCTATGGCTACACCTTC
TRBJ2-7,.,.,TRBV20-1,CSARVGPEQYF,TGCAGTGCTAGAGTGGGACCCGAGCAGTACTTC
TRBJ1-1,.,.,TRBV7-2,CASSTGPANTEAFF,TGTGCCAGCAGCACCGGACCCGCGAACACTGAAGCTTTCTTT
TRBJ2-5,.,.,TRBV5-1,CASSLIGAAETQYF,TGCGCCAGCAGCTTGATCGGGGCCGCAGAGACCCAGTACTTC
TRBJ2-5,.,TRBD2,TRBV29-1,CSAPAGGQETQYF,TGCAGCGCTCCAGCGGGGGGCCAAGAGACCCAGTACTTC
TRBJ1-1,.,TRBD1,TRBV9,CASSVVGQSAEAFF,TGTGCCAGCAGCGTAGTGGGACAGAGTGCTGAAGCTTTCTTT
TRBJ1-6,.,.,TRBV7-2,CASSFFGGGNSPLHF,TGTGCCAGCAGCTTTTTCGGCGGGGGTAATTCACCCCTCCACTTT
TRBJ2-7,few,.,TRBV5-1,CASSFGDEQYF,TGCGCCAGCAGCTTCGGGGATGAGCAGTACTTC
TRBJ2-1,.,.,TRBV5-1,CASSLAQNSYNEQFF,TGCGCCAGCAGCTTGGCCCAGAACTCCTACAATGAGCAGTTCTTC
TRBJ1-3,.,.,TRBV7-2,CASSLVAGRTSGNTIYF,TGTGCCAGCAGCTTAGTTGCAGGGCGAACCTCTGGAAACACCATATATTTT
TRBJ1-5,.,.,TRBV7-2,CASSLLQGASSQPQHF,TGTGCCAGCAGCTTATTACAGGGAGCTAGCAGTCAGCCCCAGCATTTT
TRBJ2-1,.,.,TRBV4-2,CASSQDRSGQFF,TGTGCCAGCAGCCAAGATCGGTCAGGGCAGTTCTTC
TRBJ2-3,.,TRBD2,TRBV5-1,CASSLTSGTDTQYF,TGCGCCAGCAGCTTGACTAGCGGGACAGATACGCAGTATTTT
TRBJ1-5,.,.,TRBV5-1,CASATQPEEQPQHF,TGCGCCAGCGCCACCCAACCGGAGGAACAGCCCCAGCATTTT
TRBJ2-7,few,.,TRBV9,CASSVGQGAGYEQYF,TGTGCCAGCAGCGTGGGTCAGGGCGCCGGATACGAGCAGTACTTC
TRBJ2-5,.,.,TRBV12-5,CASGLTRLIRAETQYF,TGTGCTAGTGGTTTGACCCGACTGATTAGGGCAGAGACCCAGTACTTC